A single sample is the source of the 2 T cell receptor beta chains below, sequenced in a study of blood T cells in healthy people across ages. The authors ran a second PCR of about 7 to 11 cycles using a sample-barcoded 5' primer and a J-beta primer mix. TCRdb fed the 5' RACE reads into MiXCR, producing one record per CDR3 protein. Of around 900,000 distinct CDR3 sequences in the sample, roughly 51% were seen once. Source material: blood. The receptors derive from a woman aged 60-70 years in good health.

This clonotype showed up just a few times. The CDR3 DNA reads TGTGCCATCAGTGGAGTAGGGACTAGCGAGGAGGGGATAGCCAAAAACATTCAGTACTTC. Translated, it gives CAISGVGTSEEGIAKNIQYF. The gene calls are TRBV10-3 and TRBJ2-4, with TRBD2 matching 10 bases. This CDR3 spans 20 amino acids. Looked up from germline, CDR1 is ENHRY and CDR2 is SYGVKD. After removal of 4 bases from V and 0 bases from J, the junction contained 15 bases not matched to a gene.

The chain employs TRBV28 and TRBJ2-5; possibly TRBD2 for D (6 bases). Trimming shortened V by 5 bases and J by 11 bases, and 42 bases separated the two germline ends. Germline V lookup: CDR1 MDHEN, CDR2 SYDVKM. The CDR3 is 21 residues long. DNA for the CDR3: TGTGCCAGCAGTGAATACCGGGTCCAGATCTTGGTTGCGGGACGTTATTCCGGGCAGTACTTC. Translation gives CASSEYRVQILVAGRYSGQYF.